The 7 T cell receptor beta chains below all came from one sample that was sequenced in a study of cytomegalovirus exposure and HLA in healthy donors. Here immunoSEQ multiplex PCR was the method, and the copy in TCRdb shows in-frame clones only, minus some. The sample carries fewer than 120,000 clones, roughly 90% recorded once. Sequencing was carried out using PBMCs. The receptors were sampled from a woman aged 18 to 35 in good health and CMV-seronegative.

This chain uses TRBV7-6 with TRBJ1-5, with D perhaps matching TRBD1 (5 bases). Germline CDR1 is SGHVS and CDR2 is FNYEAQ. The V gene lost 1 base and the J gene lost 4 bases, with 17 bases spanning the gap. This CDR3 region has 17 residues. CDR3: CASSLELRGSGNQPQHF. For the CDR3, the DNA is TGTGCCAGCAGCTTAGAATTAAGAGGCTCAGGGAATCAGCCCCAGCATTTT.

This chain links TRBV5-1 with TRBJ2-2, with D tentatively TRBD2 (5 bases). CDR3 length: 14 residues. Germline assignment: CDR1 SGHRS and CDR2 YFSETQ. The V gene lost 5 bases and the J gene lost 4 bases, with 12 bases spanning the gap. CDR3 nucleotides: TGCGCCAGCAGTGAGGGAGTGATCACCGGGGAGCTGTTTTTT. Encoded protein: CASSEGVITGELFF.

The chain uses TRBV19 and TRBJ2-7, with 9 positions matching TRBD2. The V gene's germline CDR1 is LNHDA and CDR2 SQIVND (reference sequence). There are 13 residues in the CDR3. V dropped 7 bases and J dropped 2; count of bases not matched to a gene: 3. Here the CDR3 DNA reads TGTGCCAGTAAAGCGGGAGGAACCTACGAGCAGTACTTC. Translated, it gives CASKAGGTYEQYF.

The chain couples TRBV11-2 to TRBJ2-5; D is ambiguous. The V gene's germline CDR1 is SGHAT and CDR2 FQNNGV. CDR3 length: 15 amino acids. Between the trimmed V and J ends, which lost 2 bases and 2 bases, there was a span of 12 bases. For the CDR3, the DNA is TGTGCCAGCAGCTTATGGAGAGGCGGTCAAGAGACCCAGTACTTC. It yields the protein CASSLWRGGQETQYF.

The chain has TRBV6-1 and TRBJ2-2; perhaps TRBD2 as D (5 bases). Germline V CDR1 and CDR2: MNHNS, SASEGT. Trimming stripped 2 bases from V and 6 bases from J, with 13 bases between. This CDR3 has 15 residues. The CDR3 sequence is CASSESTAEAGELFF. In DNA, the CDR3 is TGTGCCAGCAGTGAAAGCACAGCGGAAGCCGGGGAGCTGTTTTTT.

This chain joins TRBV7-2 and TRBJ1-6; 7 nucleotides line up with TRBD1. The trim removed 4 bases at V and 3 bases at J, leaving 3 bases unmatched. This CDR3 comprises 15 residues. Germline assignment: CDR1 SGHTA and CDR2 FQGNSA. CDR3 region: CASSSRQGYNSPLHF. DNA of the CDR3: TGTGCCAGCAGCTCCCGACAGGGCTATAATTCACCCCTCCACTTT.

The genes are TRBV7-9 and TRBJ2-5, with TRBD2 as a possible D gene (6 bases). The length of the CDR3 is 15 residues. The germline V gene has CDR1 SEHNR and CDR2 FQNEAQ (reference sequence). Trimming took 5 bases from V and 1 from J, leaving 14 bases between them. This CDR3 reads CASSRPSGGQETQYF. The CDR3 DNA is TGTGCCAGCAGCCGGCCATCCGGGGGCCAAGAGACCCAGTACTTC.